The 27 T cell receptor beta chains reported below all come from one sample, sequenced in a study of T cell repertoires in cytomegalovirus infection. TCRdb re-derived calls from the reads in MiXCR, one entry per CDR3 protein. The sample includes about 570,000 distinct CDR3 sequences, about 40% of them seen just once. These TCRs are of unknown antigen specificity. The material was cultured PBMCs, obtained from culture after CMV antigen stimulation. All receptors derive from a human donor in good health (CMV status not recorded). Some clones in this sample may be carry-over from other donors' samples.

This clonotype was picked up a small number of times. V usage is TRBV7-6 and J usage is TRBJ2-2; no clear D. Germline values: CDR1 SGHVS, CDR2 FNYEAQ. V was cut by 0 bases and J by 4 bases, with 12 bases left in between. This CDR3 spans 16 amino acids. The CDR3 sequence is CASSLALGLGTGELFF. The CDR3 DNA sequence: TGTGCCAGCAGCTTAGCGCTAGGGCTTGGCACCGGGGAGCTGTTTTTT. The variable domain in full, with the rest retrieved from reference TRBV7-6 and TRBJ2-2, is GAGVSQSPRYKVTKRGQDVALRCDPISGHVSLYWYRQALGQGPEFLTYFNYEAQQDKSGLPNDRFSAERPEGSISTLTIQRTEQRDSAMYRCASSLALGLGTGELFFGEGSRLTVL.

This clonotype was detected a few times. The genes are TRBV6-2 or TRBV6-3 and TRBJ2-7, with 11 bases aligning to TRBD1. Germline CDR1 and CDR2: MNHEY and SVGEGT. The ends lost 7 bases at V and 7 bases at J; junction bases unmatched: 12. The CDR3 totals 15 residues. The CDR3 spells CASTLYQDRGQEQYF. CDR3 sequence (DNA): TGTGCCAGCACCCTGTATCAGGACAGGGGGCAGGAGCAGTACTTC.

This clonotype has only a few counts. The chain joins TRBV7-2 to TRBJ1-2; D gene ambiguous. CDR3 length: 15 residues. Trimming removed 4 bases at V and 0 bases at J, with 12 bases between. CDR1 and CDR2 from the germline V gene are SGHTA and FQGNSA. CDR3 sequence (DNA): TGTGCCAGCAGCTATCTCCGGTCACCTAACTATGGCTACACCTTC. It codes for CASSYLRSPNYGYTF.

The chain is built from TRBV7-2 and TRBJ2-7, with 7 bases aligning to TRBD2. The J segment lost 6 bases and the V segment lost 4 bases, leaving 15 bases of the junction unmatched. This CDR3 is built from 16 residues. The V gene's germline CDR1 is SGHTA and CDR2 FQGNSA. CDR3 protein: CASSSSGTQHRSEQYF. The CDR3 DNA reads as TGTGCCAGCAGCTCTAGCGGCACCCAGCACCGGTCCGAGCAGTACTTC.

The chain uses TRBV10-2 and TRBJ1-2; D is ambiguous. Trimming pared 3 bases from V and 0 bases from J, leaving 17 bases between. The germline V gene encodes CDR1 WSHSY and CDR2 SAAADI. The CDR3 has 17 residues. CDR3 bases: TGCGCCAGCAGTGAAGGTCCAGCGAAAAAAGCTAACTATGGCTACACCTTC. Translated, it gives CASSEGPAKKANYGYTF.

A few counts support this clonotype. The chain recombines TRBV7-2 with TRBJ2-2, with D maybe TRBD1 (6 bases). CDR1 and CDR2 (germline): SGHTA, FQGNSA. V gave up 6 bases and J gave up 0 bases, with 11 bases separating them. This CDR3 comprises 15 residues. The CDR3 reads CASRADSSNTGELFF. In nucleotides, the CDR3 is TGTGCCAGCAGAGCGGACAGCTCGAACACCGGGGAGCTGTTTTTT.

The V and J genes are TRBV2 and TRBJ1-4, with no clear D. Germline assignment: CDR1 SNHLY and CDR2 FYNNEI. V gave up 6 bases and J gave up 4 bases, with 12 bases separating them. CDR3 length: 14 residues. CDR3 nucleotides: TGTGCCAGCAGGGGAGAGGACCATAATGAAAAACTGTTTTTT. This sequence encodes CASRGEDHNEKLFF.

In its sample, this clonotype was seen a few times. This chain uses TRBV7-2 with TRBJ2-2; no reliable D call. Germline CDR1 SGHTA, CDR2 FQGNSA. The CDR3 sequence is 15 residues long. V dropped 0 bases and J dropped 2 bases, with 7 bases sitting between them. As DNA, the CDR3 is TGTGCCAGCAGCTTAGCTAGCTTAAACACCGGGGAGCTGTTTTTT. Protein product: CASSLASLNTGELFF. Drawing the rest from reference TRBV7-2 and TRBJ2-2, the complete variable domain is GAGVSQSPSNKVTEKGKDVELRCDPISGHTALYWYRQSLGQGLEFLIYFQGNSAPDKSGLPSDRFSAERTGGSVSTLTIQRTQQEDSAVYLCASSLASLNTGELFFGEGSRLTVL.

This clonotype was counted only a few times. The chain employs TRBV5-1 and TRBJ1-2; unclear D gene. Germline CDR1 is SGHRS and CDR2 is YFSETQ. This CDR3 region has 15 residues. The V end was cut by 0 bases, the J end by 1 base, with 10 bases between. For the CDR3, the DNA is TGCGCCAGCAGCTTGGGAGAGGACGTTAACTATGGCTACACCTTC. Translating gives CASSLGEDVNYGYTF.

This chain connects TRBV7-2 to TRBJ1-1; a possible D gene is TRBD1 (5 bases). The CDR3 spans 14 residues. V lost 5 bases and J 4 bases, leaving 14 bases between the germline ends. Germline-derived CDR1 and CDR2 are SGHTA and FQGNSA. The chain's CDR3 is CASSPTVSFTEAFF. The CDR3 nucleotides read TGTGCCAGCAGCCCGACAGTGTCTTTCACTGAAGCTTTCTTT.

This clonotype has a handful of counts. The chain carries TRBV7-2 and TRBJ2-3; 12 nucleotides align to TRBD2. Per germline, CDR1 SGHTA and CDR2 FQGNSA. The CDR3 spans 17 residues. V gave up 0 bases and J gave up 2 bases; unmatched junction bases: 3. CDR3 DNA: TGTGCCAGCAGCTTAGCGGGACTAGCGGGCTACACAGATACGCAGTATTTT. It codes for CASSLAGLAGYTDTQYF.

The J gene is TRBJ1-4, the V gene TRBV7-4; D is perhaps TRBD1 (6 bases). The CDR3 is made up of 16 amino acids. In germline, CDR1 is SGHVT, CDR2 SQSDAQ. V was pared by 5 bases and J by 7 bases, with 20 bases between. The CDR3 loop reads CASSMNTGLRGEKLFF. The CDR3 coding sequence is TGTGCCAGCAGCATGAATACAGGGTTAAGGGGTGAAAAACTGTTTTTT.

The chain employs TRBV20-1 and TRBJ1-4; D is perhaps TRBD1 (5 bases). V was cut by 3 bases and J by 5 bases, with 19 bases left in between. Looked up from germline, CDR1 is DFQATT and CDR2 is SNEGSKA (reference sequence). The CDR3 contains 16 residues. The CDR3 DNA is TGCAGTGCTAGGCCCACGGGTGGGGCCACCAATGAAAAACTGTTTTTT. It yields the protein CSARPTGGATNEKLFF.

The V gene is TRBV2, the J gene TRBJ2-7, with 8 bases fitting TRBD2. The CDR3 totals 15 residues. Germline V lookup: CDR1 SNHLY, CDR2 FYNNEI. With 4 bases clipped from V and 0 bases from J, the junction kept 5 bases outside the gene matches. The CDR3 nucleotides read TGTGCCAGCAGTGTCTCTAGCGGGTACTCCTACGAGCAGTACTTC. Translation: CASSVSSGYSYEQYF.

V and J are TRBV25-1 and TRBJ2-3, with a tentative D call TRBD2 (7 bases). V shed 5 bases and J shed 3 bases, with 18 bases lying between them. The CDR3 consists of 16 residues. CDR1 is MGHDK and CDR2 is SYGVNS in the germline V gene. The CDR3: CASSPPMGGPTDTQYF. As DNA, the CDR3 is TGTGCCAGCAGTCCCCCAATGGGGGGGCCGACAGATACGCAGTATTTT.

This clonotype came up a few times. The J gene is TRBJ2-7, the V gene TRBV7-6; no clear D gene. This CDR3 has 19 residues. CDR1 and CDR2 from the germline V gene are SGHVS and FNYEAQ. The V gene lost 5 bases and the J gene lost 0 bases, with 26 bases spanning the gap. The CDR3 loop reads CASSHNPFYEPRHSYEQYF. The CDR3 DNA reads TGTGCCAGCAGCCATAACCCGTTCTACGAGCCCCGTCACTCCTACGAGCAGTACTTC.

The CDR3 coding sequence is TGCAGTGCAACCACGGCTAGCGCGACCTACGAGCAGTACTTC. Protein product: CSATTASATYEQYF. The chain joins TRBV20-1 to TRBJ2-7, with D maybe TRBD2 (6 bases). The germline CDR1 and CDR2 sequences are DFQATT and SNEGSKA (reference sequence). The CDR3 sequence is 14 residues long. Trimming removed 6 bases at V and 2 bases at J, with 17 bases between.

The J gene is TRBJ1-2, the V gene TRBV5-5, with 7 nucleotides matching TRBD1. From germline, CDR1 is SGHKS and CDR2 YYEKEE (reference sequence). This CDR3 region has 14 residues. The junction had 4 bases not matched to a gene; V was cut back by 3 bases and J by 2 bases. CDR3 sequence (DNA): TGTGCCAGCAGCTGGGGCAGGGGGAACTATGGCTACACCTTC. The encoded protein is CASSWGRGNYGYTF.

The rearrangement uses TRBV30 and TRBJ2-1; weak D call: TRBD2 (6 bases). The V and J ends lost 1 base and 6 bases respectively, with 10 bases between them. Germline V CDR1 and CDR2: GTSNPN, SVGIG (reference sequence). The CDR3 runs 13 residues. CDR3 sequence: CAWSAGLSNEQFF. The CDR3 DNA reads TGTGCCTGGAGTGCGGGACTTTCCAATGAGCAGTTCTTC. Drawing the rest from reference TRBV30 and TRBJ2-1, the complete variable domain is SQTIHQWPATLVQPVGSPLSLECTVEGTSNPNLYWYRQAAGRGLQLLFYSVGIGQISSEVPQNLSASRPQDRQFILSSKKLLLSDSGFYLCAWSAGLSNEQFFGPGTRLTVL.

This clonotype appeared a few times. The chain combines TRBV6-6 with TRBJ2-7, with 10 positions matching TRBD2. From germline, CDR1 is MNHNY and CDR2 SVGAGI (reference sequence). With V trimmed by 8 bases and J by 2 bases, 9 bases remained unmatched. This CDR3 has 15 residues. CDR3 residues: CASLGSGRGTYEQYF. CDR3 DNA: TGTGCCAGCTTGGGGAGCGGGAGGGGAACCTACGAGCAGTACTTC.

This chain links TRBV7-8 with TRBJ1-6; possibly TRBD1 for D (6 bases). Trimming took off 3 bases at V and 5 bases at J, with 11 bases between the two ends. CDR1 and CDR2 (germline): SGHVS, FQNEAQ. CDR3 length: 15 residues. CDR3 coding DNA: TGTGCCAGCAGCTTCCAGGGGCACAATAATTCACCCCTCCACTTT. This gives the protein CASSFQGHNNSPLHF.

This chain connects TRBV28 to TRBJ2-7; D might be TRBD1 (6 bases). Trimming removed 3 bases from V and 0 bases from J, with 15 bases in between. This CDR3 is built from 16 residues. Germline V CDR1 and CDR2: MDHEN, SYDVKM. DNA of the CDR3: TGTGCCAGCAGTTTGGTGGGTAGGGGGATCTCCTACGAGCAGTACTTC. Amino acids: CASSLVGRGISYEQYF.

This clonotype occurred a few times. V and J are TRBV15 and TRBJ2-1, with D tentatively TRBD2 (5 bases). Per germline, CDR1 LNHNV and CDR2 YYDKDF (reference sequence). Trimming took 5 bases from V and 7 from J, leaving 18 bases between them. This CDR3 region has 15 residues. CDR3 DNA sequence: TGTGCCACCAGCTCTATGGACCGGTCGGGGAATGAGCAGTTCTTC. Residues: CATSSMDRSGNEQFF.

This rearrangement joins TRBV12-3 or TRBV12-4 to TRBJ1-5; D gene ambiguous. V shed 4 bases and J shed 5 bases, with 9 bases lying between them. The CDR3 has 13 residues. In DNA form, the CDR3 reads TGTGCCAGCAGTTCTCCCCCCCATCAGCCCCAGCATTTT. Translating it yields CASSSPPHQPQHF.

In this sample, this clonotype turned up many times. V usage is TRBV7-2 and J usage is TRBJ2-7; TRBD2 is a possible D gene (5 bases). V lost 5 bases and J lost 3, with 14 bases in between. Germline loops: CDR1 SGHTA, CDR2 FQGNSA. This CDR3 is built from 14 residues. The chain's CDR3 is CASSKLGSFYEQYF. As DNA, the CDR3 is TGTGCCAGCAGCAAATTAGGGAGCTTCTACGAGCAGTACTTC.

This clonotype came up many times. The V call is TRBV7-2, the J call TRBJ1-1; 7 nucleotides match TRBD1. The germline V gene has CDR1 SGHTA and CDR2 FQGNSA. V was pared by 5 bases and J by 3 bases, with 9 bases of the junction left unmatched. The CDR3 length is 15 residues. CDR3 protein: CASSRRAGGDTEAFF. The CDR3 nucleotides are TGTGCCAGCAGCAGAAGGGCAGGGGGAGACACTGAAGCTTTCTTT.

Here the CDR3 DNA reads TGCAGTGCTAGAGATATAAGGGACAGGGAGGGACTAGGGTTCTTT. It yields the protein CSARDIRDREGLGFF. V usage is TRBV20-1 and J usage is TRBJ1-1, with 9 nucleotides matching TRBD1. Losses at the gene ends were 0 bases for V and 14 bases for J; bases not matched to a gene: 16. The CDR3 consists of 15 residues. Germline lookup yields CDR1 DFQATT and CDR2 SNEGSKA (reference sequence).